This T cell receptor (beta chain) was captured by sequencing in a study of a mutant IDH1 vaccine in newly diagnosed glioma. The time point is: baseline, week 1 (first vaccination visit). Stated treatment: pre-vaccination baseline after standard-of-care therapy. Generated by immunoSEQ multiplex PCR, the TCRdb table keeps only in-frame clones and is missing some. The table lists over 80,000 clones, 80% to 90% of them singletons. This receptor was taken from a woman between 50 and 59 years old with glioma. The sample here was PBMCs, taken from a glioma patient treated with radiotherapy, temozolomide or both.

DNA for the CDR3: TGTGCCAGCAGCTTTAGCGGGAGGGCCAGGGAGACCCAGTACTTC. Its protein product is CASSFSGRARETQYF. The chain is built from TRBV13 and TRBJ2-5; 11 bases agree with TRBD2. J lost 5 bases, V lost 3 bases, and 5 bases had no gene match. Germline-derived CDR1 and CDR2 are PRHDT and FYEKMQ (reference sequence). The CDR3 has 15 amino acids.